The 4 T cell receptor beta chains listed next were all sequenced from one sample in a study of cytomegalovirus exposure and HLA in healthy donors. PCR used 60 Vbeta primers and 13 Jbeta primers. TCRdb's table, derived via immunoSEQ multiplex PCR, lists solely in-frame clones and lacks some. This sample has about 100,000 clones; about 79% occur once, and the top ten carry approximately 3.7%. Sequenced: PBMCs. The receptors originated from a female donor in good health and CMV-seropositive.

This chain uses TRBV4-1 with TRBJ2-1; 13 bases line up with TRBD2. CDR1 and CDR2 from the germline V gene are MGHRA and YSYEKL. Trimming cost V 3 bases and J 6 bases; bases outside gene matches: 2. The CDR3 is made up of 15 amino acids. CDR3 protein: CASSHGTSGANEQFF. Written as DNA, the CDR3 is TGCGCCAGCAGCCACGGGACTAGCGGGGCCAATGAGCAGTTCTTC.

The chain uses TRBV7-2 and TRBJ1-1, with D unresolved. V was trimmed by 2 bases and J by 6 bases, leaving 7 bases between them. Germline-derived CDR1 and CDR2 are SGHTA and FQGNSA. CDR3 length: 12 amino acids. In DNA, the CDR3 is TGTGCCAGCAGCTTACGTGCAGCTGAAGCTTTCTTT. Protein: CASSLRAAEAFF.

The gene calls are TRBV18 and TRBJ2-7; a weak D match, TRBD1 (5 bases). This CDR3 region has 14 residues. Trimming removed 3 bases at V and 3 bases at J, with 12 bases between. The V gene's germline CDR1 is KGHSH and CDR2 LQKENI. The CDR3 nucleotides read TGTGCCAGCTCACCCGGACATTTAGGCTACGAGCAGTACTTC. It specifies CASSPGHLGYEQYF.

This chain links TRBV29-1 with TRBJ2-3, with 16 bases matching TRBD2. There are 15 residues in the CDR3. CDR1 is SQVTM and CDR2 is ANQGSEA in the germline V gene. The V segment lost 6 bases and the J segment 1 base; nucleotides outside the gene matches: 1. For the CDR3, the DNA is TGCAGCGTGGGGACTAGCGGGAGGGGCACAGATACGCAGTATTTT. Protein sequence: CSVGTSGRGTDTQYF.